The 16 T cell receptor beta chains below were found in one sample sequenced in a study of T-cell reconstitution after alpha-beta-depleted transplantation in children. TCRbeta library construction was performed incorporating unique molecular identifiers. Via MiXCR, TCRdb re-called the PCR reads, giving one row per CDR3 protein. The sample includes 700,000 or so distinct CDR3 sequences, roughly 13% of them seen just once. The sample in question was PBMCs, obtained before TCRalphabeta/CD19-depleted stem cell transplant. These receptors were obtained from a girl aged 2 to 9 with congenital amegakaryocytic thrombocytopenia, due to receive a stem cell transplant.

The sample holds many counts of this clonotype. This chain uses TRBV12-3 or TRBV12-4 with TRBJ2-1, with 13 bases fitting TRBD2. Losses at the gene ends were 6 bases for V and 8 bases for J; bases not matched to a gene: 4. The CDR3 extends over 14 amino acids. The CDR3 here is CASSWTSGSHEQFF. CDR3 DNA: TGTGCCAGCAGCTGGACTAGCGGGAGCCATGAGCAGTTCTTC.

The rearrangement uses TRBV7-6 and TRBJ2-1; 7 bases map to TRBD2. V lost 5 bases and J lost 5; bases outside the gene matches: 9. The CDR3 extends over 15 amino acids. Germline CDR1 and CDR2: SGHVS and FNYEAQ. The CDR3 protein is CASSPLANRDNEQFF. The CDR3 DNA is TGTGCCAGCAGCCCACTAGCGAACAGAGACAATGAGCAGTTCTTC. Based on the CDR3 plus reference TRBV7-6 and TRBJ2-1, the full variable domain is GAGVSQSPRYKVTKRGQDVALRCDPISGHVSLYWYRQALGQGPEFLTYFNYEAQQDKSGLPNDRFSAERPEGSISTLTIQRTEQRDSAMYRCASSPLANRDNEQFFGPGTRLTVL.

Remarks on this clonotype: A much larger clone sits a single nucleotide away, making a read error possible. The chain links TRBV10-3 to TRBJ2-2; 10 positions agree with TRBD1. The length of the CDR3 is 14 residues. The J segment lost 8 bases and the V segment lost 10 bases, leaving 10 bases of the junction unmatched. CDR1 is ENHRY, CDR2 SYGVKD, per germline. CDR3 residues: CANKRQGADGELFF. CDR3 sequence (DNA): TGTGCCAACAAGAGACAGGGGGCAGATGGGGAGCTGTTTTTT.

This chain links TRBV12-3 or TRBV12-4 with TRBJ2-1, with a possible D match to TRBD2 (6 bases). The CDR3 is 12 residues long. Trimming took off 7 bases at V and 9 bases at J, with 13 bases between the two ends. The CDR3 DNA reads TGTGCCAGCACTCGGGAGAGGAGTGAGCAGTTCTTC. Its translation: CASTRERSEQFF.

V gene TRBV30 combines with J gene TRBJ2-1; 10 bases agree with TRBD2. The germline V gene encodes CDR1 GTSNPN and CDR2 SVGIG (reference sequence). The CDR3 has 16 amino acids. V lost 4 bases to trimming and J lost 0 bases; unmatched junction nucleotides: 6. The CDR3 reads CAWTSGRRDSYNEQFF. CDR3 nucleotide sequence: TGTGCCTGGACTAGCGGGAGAAGAGACTCCTACAATGAGCAGTTCTTC. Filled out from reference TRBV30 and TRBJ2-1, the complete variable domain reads SQTIHQWPATLVQPVGSPLSLECTVEGTSNPNLYWYRQAAGRGLQLLFYSVGIGQISSEVPQNLSASRPQDRQFILSSKKLLLSDSGFYLCAWTSGRRDSYNEQFFGPGTRLTVL.

CDR3 DNA: TGCGCCAGCAGCTTCCTGGGGGCTAGCACAGATACGCAGTATTTT. This translates into CASSFLGASTDTQYF. The rearrangement links TRBV5-1 to TRBJ2-3, with D possibly TRBD1 on 6 matching bases. This CDR3 comprises 15 residues. The germline V and J ends were trimmed by 2 bases and 0 bases, with 10 bases remaining between them. Per germline, CDR1 SGHRS and CDR2 YFSETQ.

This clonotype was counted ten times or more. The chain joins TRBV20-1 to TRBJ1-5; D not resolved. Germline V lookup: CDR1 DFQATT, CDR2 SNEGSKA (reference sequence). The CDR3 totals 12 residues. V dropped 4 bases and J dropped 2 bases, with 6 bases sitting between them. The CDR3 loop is CSAKAGNQPQHF. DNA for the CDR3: TGCAGTGCTAAGGCGGGCAATCAGCCCCAGCATTTT.

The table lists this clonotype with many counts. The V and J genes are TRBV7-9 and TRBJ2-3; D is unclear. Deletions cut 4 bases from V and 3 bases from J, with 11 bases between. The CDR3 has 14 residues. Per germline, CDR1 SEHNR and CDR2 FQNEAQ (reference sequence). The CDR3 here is CASSYHRPTDTQYF. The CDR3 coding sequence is TGTGCCAGCAGCTATCATCGACCTACAGATACGCAGTATTTT.

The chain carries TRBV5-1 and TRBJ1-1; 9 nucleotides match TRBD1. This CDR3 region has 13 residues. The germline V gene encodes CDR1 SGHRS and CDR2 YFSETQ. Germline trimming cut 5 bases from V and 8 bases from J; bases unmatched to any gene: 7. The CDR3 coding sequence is TGCGCCAGCAGGGAGACAGGGGGTCGGGAAGCTTTCTTT. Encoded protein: CASRETGGREAFF.

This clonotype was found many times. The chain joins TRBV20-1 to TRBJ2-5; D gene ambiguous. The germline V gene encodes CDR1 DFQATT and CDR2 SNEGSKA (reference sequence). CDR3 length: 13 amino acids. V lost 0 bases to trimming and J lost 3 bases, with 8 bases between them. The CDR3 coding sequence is TGCAGTGCTAGAGATCCTAGGGAAGAGACCCAGTACTTC. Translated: CSARDPREETQYF.

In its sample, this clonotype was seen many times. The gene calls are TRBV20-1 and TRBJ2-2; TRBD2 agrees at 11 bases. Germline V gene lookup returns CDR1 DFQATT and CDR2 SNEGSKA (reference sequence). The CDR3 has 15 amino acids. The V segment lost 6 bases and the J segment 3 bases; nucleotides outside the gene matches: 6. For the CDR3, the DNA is TGCAGTGCCTCCAGACTAGCGGGATACACCGGGGAGCTGTTTTTT. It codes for CSASRLAGYTGELFF.

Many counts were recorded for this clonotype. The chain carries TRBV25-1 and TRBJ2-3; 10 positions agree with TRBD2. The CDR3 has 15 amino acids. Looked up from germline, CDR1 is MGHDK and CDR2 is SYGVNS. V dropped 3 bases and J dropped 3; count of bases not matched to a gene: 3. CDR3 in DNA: TGTGCCAGCAGTGATCCGGGACTAGCGACAGATACGCAGTATTTT. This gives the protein CASSDPGLATDTQYF.

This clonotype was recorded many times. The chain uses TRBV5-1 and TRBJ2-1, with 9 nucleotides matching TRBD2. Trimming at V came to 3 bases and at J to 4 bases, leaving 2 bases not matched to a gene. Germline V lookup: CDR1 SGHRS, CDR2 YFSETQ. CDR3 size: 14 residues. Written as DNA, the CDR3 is TGCGCCAGCAGCTCGACTAGCGGTTACAATGAGCAGTTCTTC. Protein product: CASSSTSGYNEQFF.

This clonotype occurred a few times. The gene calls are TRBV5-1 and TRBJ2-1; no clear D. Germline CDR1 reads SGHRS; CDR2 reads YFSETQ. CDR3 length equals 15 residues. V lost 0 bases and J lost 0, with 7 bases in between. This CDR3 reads CASSLAANSYNEQFF. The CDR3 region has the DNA TGCGCCAGCAGCTTGGCCGCTAACTCCTACAATGAGCAGTTCTTC.

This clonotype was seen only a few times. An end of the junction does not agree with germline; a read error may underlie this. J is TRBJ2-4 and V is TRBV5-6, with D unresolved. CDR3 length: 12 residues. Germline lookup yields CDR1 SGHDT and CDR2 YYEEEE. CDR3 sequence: CASSLGLARSHF. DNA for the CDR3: TGTGCCAGCAGCTTAGGGCTCGCCCGATCGCACTTC.

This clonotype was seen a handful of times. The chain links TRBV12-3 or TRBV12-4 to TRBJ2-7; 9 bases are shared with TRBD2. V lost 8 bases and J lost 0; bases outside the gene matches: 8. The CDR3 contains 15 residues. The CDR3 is CASLEAGGGSYEQYF. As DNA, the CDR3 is TGTGCCAGCTTAGAGGCGGGAGGGGGCTCCTACGAGCAGTACTTC.